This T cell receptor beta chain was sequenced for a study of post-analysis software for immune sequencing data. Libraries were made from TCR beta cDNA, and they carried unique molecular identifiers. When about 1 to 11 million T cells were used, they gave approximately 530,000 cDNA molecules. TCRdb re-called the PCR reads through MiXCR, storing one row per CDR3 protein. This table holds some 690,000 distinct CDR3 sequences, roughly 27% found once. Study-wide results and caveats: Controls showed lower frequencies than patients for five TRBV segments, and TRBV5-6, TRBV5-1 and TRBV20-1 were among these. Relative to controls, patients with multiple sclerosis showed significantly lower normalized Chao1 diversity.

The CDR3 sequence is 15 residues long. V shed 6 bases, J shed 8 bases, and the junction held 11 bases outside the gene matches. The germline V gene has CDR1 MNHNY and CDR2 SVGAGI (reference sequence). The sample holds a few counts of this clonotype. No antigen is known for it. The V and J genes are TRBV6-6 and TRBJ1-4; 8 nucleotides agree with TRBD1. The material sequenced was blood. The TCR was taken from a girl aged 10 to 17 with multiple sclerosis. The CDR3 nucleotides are TGTGCCAGCAGCATCGGACAGGGACGTTTGGAAAAACTGTTTTTT. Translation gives CASSIGQGRLEKLFF.